These 26 T cell receptor beta chains originate from one sample sequenced in a study of human T cells and chemical hapten exposure. Sample time point: patch test 3, about 24 weeks after DPC sensitization. Indicated treatment: therapeutic diphenylcyclopropenone sensitization with weekly scalp DPC. One entry per CDR3 protein results from TCRdb running MiXCR on the RACE reads. The data show about 84,000 distinct CDR3 sequences, with more than 10% seen just once and about 4% held by the top ten. Material: whole blood, obtained in connection with sensitization to the hapten diphenylcyclopropenone (DPC). These receptors were taken from a woman in her fifties or sixties with alopecia areata. Some clones in this sample may be carry-over from other donors' samples.

This clonotype was picked up many times. The chain employs TRBV18 and TRBJ2-2; D possibly corresponds to TRBD2 (6 bases). The CDR3 runs 17 residues. Trimming took 3 bases from V and 1 from J, leaving 15 bases between them. The germline CDR1 and CDR2 sequences are KGHSH and LQKENI. The CDR3 loop is CASSPGLADLNTGELFF. The DNA of the CDR3 is TGTGCCAGCTCACCCGGCTTAGCGGACCTGAACACCGGGGAGCTGTTTTTT.

This clonotype has ten or more counts. This chain links TRBV20-1 with TRBJ2-7; 11 bases fit TRBD2. With V trimmed by 7 bases and J by 4 bases, 12 bases remained unmatched. The germline CDR1 and CDR2 sequences are DFQATT and SNEGSKA (reference sequence). The CDR3 is made up of 15 amino acids. In DNA, the CDR3 is TGCAGTGTCCCGCCCACTAGCGGGAGTCCTTACGAGCAGTACTTC. This encodes CSVPPTSGSPYEQYF.

This clonotype was counted between two and nine times. This chain uses TRBV5-1 with TRBJ2-3; perhaps TRBD1 as D (5 bases). This CDR3 has 16 residues. V was pared by 1 base and J by 4 bases, with 16 bases between. Germline lookup yields CDR1 SGHRS and CDR2 YFSETQ. CDR3 in DNA: TGCGCCAGCAGCTTGACAGGTCTTAAGGTTTCAGATACGCAGTATTTT. Translation: CASSLTGLKVSDTQYF. Full variable domain (remainder filled in from reference TRBV5-1 and TRBJ2-3): KAGVTQTPRYLIKTRGQQVTLSCSPISGHRSVSWYQQTPGQGLQFLFEYFSETQRNKGNFPGRFSGRQFSNSRSEMNVSTLELGDSALYLCASSLTGLKVSDTQYFGPGTRLTVL.

A note on this clonotype: This could be a read error, since a much larger clone is one nucleotide away. The chain recombines TRBV5-8 with TRBJ2-2, with a possible D match to TRBD2 (5 bases). Germline CDR1 and CDR2: SGHTS and YDEGEE. This CDR3 spans 14 amino acids. CDR3 sequence (DNA): TGTGCCAGCACCGCCCCCAGTAACACCGGGGAGCTGTCTTTT. Its protein product is CASTAPSNTGELSF. The complete variable domain, with remaining parts taken from reference TRBV5-8 and TRBJ2-2, reads EAGVTQSPTHLIKTRGQQATLRCSPISGHTSVYWYQQALGLGLQFLLWYDEGEERNRGNFPPRFSGRQFPNYSSELNVNALELEDSALYLCASTAPSNTGELSFGEGSRLTVL.

This clonotype was counted at least ten times. This chain links TRBV6-6 with TRBJ1-5; 8 nucleotides line up with TRBD1. J gave up 7 bases and V 5 bases, and 10 bases lay outside the gene matches. This CDR3 has 15 amino acids. Per the germline V gene, CDR1 is MNHNY and CDR2 is SVGAGI (reference sequence). CDR3 amino acids: CASSTRTGTRQPQHF. The CDR3, as DNA: TGTGCCAGCAGTACCCGGACAGGGACGCGGCAGCCCCAGCATTTT.

This clonotype was observed a handful of times. The chain links TRBV28 to TRBJ2-2; D gene unclear. The CDR3 spans 11 residues. The germline CDR1 and CDR2 sequences are MDHEN and SYDVKM. Trimming left V 5 bases short and J 10 bases short, with 8 bases between. The CDR3 here is CASSLPTELFF. CDR3 nucleotides: TGTGCCAGCAGTCTTCCTACGGAGCTGTTTTTT.

The sample holds a few counts of this clonotype. The rearrangement links TRBV5-1 to TRBJ1-1, with TRBD1 matching over 7 bases. This CDR3 is 15 amino acids long. Germline V gives CDR1 SGHRS, CDR2 YFSETQ. V trimming: 4 bases; J trimming: 0 bases; junction bases outside the gene matches: 6. Written as DNA, the CDR3 is TGCGCCAGCAGCGAACAACAGGGGATGAACACTGAAGCTTTCTTT. As protein: CASSEQQGMNTEAFF.

The V and J genes are TRBV7-2 and TRBJ2-5, with 7 bases lining up with TRBD1. CDR1 is SGHTA, CDR2 FQGNSA, per germline. The CDR3 extends over 14 amino acids. Germline trimming cut 5 bases from V and 2 bases from J; bases unmatched to any gene: 5. In DNA, the CDR3 is TGTGCCAGCAGCCCGACAGGGTTACAAGAGACCCAGTACTTC. Protein: CASSPTGLQETQYF. Looking up the rest from reference TRBV7-2 and TRBJ2-5 gives the full variable domain: GAGVSQSPSNKVTEKGKDVELRCDPISGHTALYWYRQSLGQGLEFLIYFQGNSAPDKSGLPSDRFSAERTGGSVSTLTIQRTQQEDSAVYLCASSPTGLQETQYFGPGTRLLVL.

This clonotype occurred many times. The V gene is TRBV3-1, the J gene TRBJ2-1; D unclear. The CDR3 loop spans 14 amino acids. The germline CDR1 and CDR2 sequences are LGHDT and YNNKEL (reference sequence). Trimming pared 6 bases from V and 0 bases from J, leaving 9 bases between. This CDR3 is CASSRTSSYNEQFF. As DNA, the CDR3 is TGTGCCAGCAGTCGGACGAGCTCCTACAATGAGCAGTTCTTC.

J is TRBJ1-5 and V is TRBV20-1; D may be TRBD1 (6 bases). CDR1 and CDR2 from the germline V gene are DFQATT and SNEGSKA (reference sequence). Trimming took 1 base from V and 4 from J, leaving 11 bases between them. This CDR3 has 14 residues. Here the CDR3 reads CSARVGQGNQPQHF. The DNA of the CDR3 is TGCAGTGCTAGAGTGGGGCAGGGGAATCAGCCCCAGCATTTT.

The rearrangement uses TRBV9 and TRBJ2-7, with D perhaps matching TRBD1 (6 bases). The CDR3 has 15 amino acids. Germline CDR1 reads SGDLS; CDR2 reads YYNGEE. Trimming pared 0 bases from V and 3 bases from J, leaving 13 bases between. CDR3 sequence (DNA): TGTGCCAGCAGCGTAGGGATCGGACAGATCTACGAGCAGTACTTC. It yields the protein CASSVGIGQIYEQYF.

This sequence joins TRBV11-2 and TRBJ2-7; 8 nucleotides agree with TRBD1. V trimming: 1 base; J trimming: 0 bases; junction bases outside the gene matches: 5. Germline-derived CDR1 and CDR2 are SGHAT and FQNNGV. This CDR3 is built from 16 residues. CDR3 sequence (DNA): TGTGCCAGCAGCTTAGGGGGACAGGTTTTCTCCTACGAGCAGTACTTC. The encoded protein is CASSLGGQVFSYEQYF. Complete variable domain (other parts from reference TRBV11-2 and TRBJ2-7): EAGVAQSPRYKIIEKRQSVAFWCNPISGHATLYWYQQILGQGPKLLIQFQNNGVVDDSQLPKDRFSAERLKGVDSTLKIQPAKLEDSAVYLCASSLGGQVFSYEQYFGPGTRLTVT.

This clonotype was observed many times. The rearrangement uses TRBV9 and TRBJ1-1, with D hard to call. The ends were cut back, 2 bases at V and 1 base at J, with 9 bases in the middle. The germline gives CDR1 SGDLS, CDR2 YYNGEE. The CDR3 has 14 residues. The CDR3 loop is CASSVFPTNTEAFF. The CDR3 coding sequence is TGTGCCAGCAGCGTCTTTCCGACGAACACTGAAGCTTTCTTT.

This clonotype has at least ten counts. The chain employs TRBV27 and TRBJ2-3; D possibly corresponds to TRBD2 (6 bases). The CDR3 has 16 residues. Germline CDR1 MNHEY, CDR2 SMNVEV (reference sequence). V was shortened by 2 bases and J by 3 bases, with 15 bases between the two germline ends. CDR3 protein: CASSLGPGVVTDTQYF. CDR3 nucleotides: TGTGCCAGCAGTTTAGGGCCGGGAGTGGTAACAGATACGCAGTATTTT.

This chain connects TRBV10-2 to TRBJ2-5; D is unresolved. Looked up from germline, CDR1 is WSHSY and CDR2 is SAAADI. The CDR3 runs 12 residues. The V end lost 6 bases, the J end lost 5 bases, and 10 bases lay between the germline ends. CDR3 loop: CASSPIAETQYF. As DNA, the CDR3 is TGCGCCAGCAGCCCAATCGCGGAGACCCAGTACTTC.

There are many counts of this clonotype. The gene calls are TRBV11-2 and TRBJ1-4; perhaps TRBD1 as D (6 bases). V lost 3 bases and J 5 bases, leaving 13 bases between the germline ends. Germline CDR1 SGHAT, CDR2 FQNNGV. The CDR3 spans 15 residues. The CDR3 protein is CASSLVQGRNEKLFF. The CDR3, as DNA: TGTGCCAGCAGCTTGGTCCAGGGGAGGAATGAAAAACTGTTTTTT.

This clonotype was picked up a small number of times. The V call is TRBV28, the J call TRBJ1-2; D possibly corresponds to TRBD1 (5 bases). The ends were cut back, 7 bases at V and 5 bases at J, with 17 bases in the middle. Germline CDR1 and CDR2: MDHEN and SYDVKM. The CDR3 runs 14 residues. In DNA, the CDR3 is TGTGCCAGCACTAAGAACCAGGGTCGATATGGCTACACCTTC. It translates to CASTKNQGRYGYTF.

This clonotype was seen ten or more times. The chain is built from TRBV25-1 and TRBJ1-2, with 8 positions matching TRBD1. CDR1 and CDR2 from the germline V gene are MGHDK and SYGVNS. V shed 4 bases, J shed 4 bases, and the junction held 2 bases outside the gene matches. CDR3 length equals 13 residues. As DNA, the CDR3 is TGTGCCAGCAGTGGTACAGGGGGCTATGGCTACACCTTC. Its protein product is CASSGTGGYGYTF.

This clonotype was found a few times. J is TRBJ2-2 and V is TRBV9, with D possibly TRBD2 on 6 matching bases. Germline V lookup: CDR1 SGDLS, CDR2 YYNGEE. The V gene lost 4 bases and the J gene lost 2 bases, with 12 bases spanning the gap. This CDR3 has 15 residues. The CDR3 DNA reads as TGTGCCAGCAGCCCCACGGGAGTAAACACCGGGGAGCTGTTTTTT. It codes for CASSPTGVNTGELFF. Based on the CDR3 plus reference TRBV9 and TRBJ2-2, the full variable domain is DSGVTQTPKHLITATGQRVTLRCSPRSGDLSVYWYQQSLDQGLQFLIQYYNGEERAKGNILERFSAQQFPDLHSELNLSSLELGDSALYFCASSPTGVNTGELFFGEGSRLTVL.

This clonotype has ten or more counts. The V gene is TRBV7-2, the J gene TRBJ1-5, with D perhaps TRBD1 (5 bases). Germline CDR1 reads SGHTA; CDR2 reads FQGNSA. The CDR3 has 14 amino acids. Trimming took 5 bases from V and 6 from J, leaving 14 bases between them. The CDR3, as DNA: TGTGCCAGCAGCCGGGACCTCCGGATTCAGCCCCAGCATTTT. It yields the protein CASSRDLRIQPQHF.

V and J are TRBV7-8 and TRBJ1-1; 7 bases are a match to TRBD1. V lost 6 bases to trimming and J lost 2 bases; unmatched junction nucleotides: 6. CDR3 size: 14 residues. CDR1 is SGHVS, CDR2 FQNEAQ, per germline. This chain's CDR3 is CASSRGGANTEAFF. CDR3 DNA: TGTGCCAGCAGTAGAGGGGGCGCAAACACTGAAGCTTTCTTT.

This clonotype was counted ten times or more. The genes are TRBV6-1 and TRBJ1-1; D not resolved. Germline V gives CDR1 MNHNS, CDR2 SASEGT. Deletions cut 2 bases from V and 0 bases from J, with 7 bases between. This CDR3 has 14 residues. The CDR3 region is CASSETRMNTEAFF. CDR3 nucleotides: TGTGCCAGCAGTGAAACACGGATGAACACTGAAGCTTTCTTT.

The chain links TRBV28 to TRBJ2-3; D is unclear. The CDR3 has 12 residues. Deletions cut 6 bases from V and 3 bases from J, with 7 bases between. Germline assignment: CDR1 MDHEN and CDR2 SYDVKM. The CDR3 region is CASRLRTDTQYF. The CDR3 nucleotides are TGTGCCAGCAGGTTACGGACAGATACGCAGTATTTT.

To note about this clonotype: This sequence may be a read error, since a much larger clone differs from it by one base. The chain has TRBV20-1 and TRBJ2-7; tentative D call: TRBD1 (7 bases). Germline values: CDR1 DFQATT, CDR2 SNEGSKA (reference sequence). This CDR3 has 13 amino acids. CDR3 sequence (DNA): TGCAGTGCTTCGCGGGACAGCCGCTACGAGCCGTACTTC. Protein product: CSASRDSRYEPYF.

This clonotype occurred many times. The chain joins TRBV18 to TRBJ1-6; D remains unclear. Germline CDR1 is KGHSH and CDR2 is LQKENI. The length of the CDR3 is 15 residues. V was pared by 2 bases and J by 0 bases, with 5 bases between. The chain's CDR3 is CASSPAGSYNSPLHF. CDR3 DNA sequence: TGTGCCAGCTCACCAGCAGGCTCCTATAATTCACCCCTCCACTTT. Based on the CDR3 plus reference TRBV18 and TRBJ1-6, the full variable domain is NAGVMQNPRHLVRRRGQEARLRCSPMKGHSHVYWYRQLPEEGLKFMVYLQKENIIDESGMPKERFSAEFPKEGPSILRIQQVVRGDSAAYFCASSPAGSYNSPLHFGNGTRLTVT.

Only a few counts were recorded for this clonotype. The rearrangement joins TRBV5-1 to TRBJ2-3, with a tentative D call TRBD1 (7 bases). Per the germline V gene, CDR1 is SGHRS and CDR2 is YFSETQ. The CDR3 runs to 15 residues. Trimming shortened V by 3 bases and J by 6 bases, and 17 bases separated the two germline ends. CDR3 region: CASSYSGGLTDTQYF. The CDR3 DNA sequence: TGCGCCAGCAGCTATTCAGGGGGGTTGACGGATACGCAGTATTTT.